A selection of T cell receptor beta chains follows, all from one sample in a study of cytomegalovirus exposure and HLA in healthy donors. Profiling relied on immunoSEQ multiplex PCR, and the TCRdb table lists in-frame clones only, not all of them. The table has over 200,000 clones, just under 85% seen once; the top ten hold about 0.58%. Sequencing used PBMCs. These receptors all stem from a woman between 40 and 55 years old in good health and CMV-seronegative. Both conserved end residues are part of each CDR3. D genes are given only for firm matches. A row's size may be missing; if present it is once, few, many or a size class.

>TRBJ2-5|NA|NA|TRBV18
CASSPALERTQYF
TGTGCCAGCTCACCGGCTCTGGAGCGGACCCAGTACTTC
>TRBJ2-1|NA|NA|TRBV21-1
CASSKGRPDSVNEQFF
TGTGCCAGCAGCAAAGGTAGGCCGGACTCCGTGAATGAGCAGTTCTTC
>TRBJ1-1|NA|NA|TRBV6-5
CASSSSTPTEAFF
TGTGCCAGCAGCTCCAGTACCCCCACTGAAGCTTTCTTT
>TRBJ1-6|NA|NA|TRBV10-3
CAISVGYQQGLRSPLHF
TGTGCCATCAGTGTTGGGTATCAACAGGGATTGCGTTCACCCCTCCACTTT
>TRBJ2-3|NA|NA|TRBV5-1
CASSPTRDGKDTQYF
TGCGCCAGCAGCCCGACTAGGGACGGAAAAGATACGCAGTATTTT
>TRBJ2-1|TRBD2|NA|TRBV27
CASSRPGLADYNEQFF
TGTGCCAGCAGCCGCCCGGGACTAGCGGACTACAATGAGCAGTTCTTC
>TRBJ2-7|NA|NA|TRBV30
CAWKPSSRRAEQYF
TGTGCCTGGAAACCCTCGAGCAGGAGGGCCGAGCAGTACTTC
>TRBJ1-2|TRBD1|NA|TRBV6-1
CASSDVVRTGNGGYTF
TGTGCCAGCAGTGATGTGGTAAGGACAGGGAACGGTGGCTACACCTTC
>TRBJ2-2|NA|NA|TRBV5-4
CASKGPRGVGTGELFF
TGTGCCAGCAAAGGCCCCAGAGGTGTGGGCACCGGGGAGCTGTTTTTT
>TRBJ1-2|TRBD1|NA|TRBV29-1
CSVDRERSDGYTF
TGCAGCGTAGACAGGGAGAGATCTGATGGCTACACCTTC
>TRBJ2-5|NA|NA|TRBV29-1
CSVSDIQETQYF
TGCAGCGTTTCGGACATCCAAGAGACCCAGTACTTC
>TRBJ2-6|NA|NA|TRBV5-6
CASSLPKSSGANVLTF
TGTGCCAGCAGCTTGCCGAAGAGCTCTGGGGCCAACGTCCTGACTTTC
>TRBJ1-1|TRBD1|NA|TRBV7-9
CASSLTETGKAFF
TGTGCCAGCAGCTTAACTGAGACAGGGAAAGCTTTCTTT
>TRBJ1-2|NA|once|TRBV5-8
CASSLDYGYTF
TGTGCCAGCAGCCTTGACTATGGCTACACCTTC
>TRBJ1-4|NA|few|TRBV7-9
CASSSGTLLNEKLFF
TGTGCCAGCAGCTCCGGGACACTACTTAATGAAAAACTGTTTTTT
>TRBJ1-6|NA|NA|TRBV5-1
CASTETTGTYNSPLHF
TGCGCCAGCACCGAGACTACGGGGACCTATAATTCACCCCTCCACTTT
>TRBJ2-7|TRBD2|NA|TRBV4-1
CASSPSGGRYEQYF
TGCGCCAGCAGCCCAAGCGGGGGGAGGTACGAGCAGTACTTC
>TRBJ1-1|NA|once|TRBV6-6
CASSLQSLNTEAFF
TGTGCCAGCAGTCTACAGAGTCTGAACACTGAAGCTTTCTTT
>TRBJ2-4|NA|NA|TRBV5-5
CASSLVGDIQYF
TGTGCCAGCAGCTTGGTAGGGGACATTCAGTACTTC
>TRBJ2-5|TRBD2|NA|TRBV4-3
CASSLSGGLSGETQYF
TGCGCCAGCAGCCTTTCCGGGGGGTTGTCAGGGGAGACCCAGTACTTC
>TRBJ2-1|NA|once|TRBV5-4
CASSLGQINEQFF
TGTGCCAGCAGCTTGGGACAGATAAATGAGCAGTTCTTC
>TRBJ1-2|TRBD1|NA|TRBV6-6
CASSRGQGGYGYTF
TGTGCCAGCAGTAGGGGACAGGGGGGCTATGGCTACACCTTC
>TRBJ1-2|TRBD1|once|TRBV19
CASSIGQGAAAIRGYTF
TGTGCCAGTAGTATAGGACAGGGGGCAGCCGCCATCAGGGGCTACACCTTC
>TRBJ2-7|NA|NA|TRBV14
CASSQDPSASKYF
TGTGCCAGCAGCCAAGATCCTAGCGCCAGCAAGTACTTC
>TRBJ2-3|TRBD2|NA|TRBV14
CASSKTSGGPMVSTDTQYF
TGTGCCAGCAGCAAAACTAGCGGGGGCCCAATGGTTAGCACAGATACGCAGTATTTT
>TRBJ1-4|NA|NA|TRBV7-3
CASSPTGLANEKLFF
TGTGCCAGCAGCCCCACAGGGTTGGCTAATGAAAAACTGTTTTTT
>TRBJ2-2|NA|NA|TRBV19
CASNTPPQNGELFF
TGTGCCAGTAACACGCCACCACAGAACGGGGAGCTGTTTTTT
>TRBJ2-7|TRBD2|NA|TRBV5-4
CASSREPREGEQYF
TGTGCCAGCAGCCGGGAACCTAGGGAGGGCGAGCAGTACTTC
>TRBJ2-6|TRBD2|NA|TRBV18
CASSPRGTGGPWAGANVLTF
TGTGCCAGCTCACCACGGGGGACGGGGGGGCCCTGGGCTGGGGCCAACGTCCTGACTTTC
>TRBJ2-1|TRBD2|NA|TRBV30
CAWSLTDSRDYDNEQFF
TGTGCCTGGAGTCTTACAGATAGCCGGGACTACGATAATGAGCAGTTCTTC
>TRBJ1-2|NA|NA|TRBV2
CASSDRRSTNYGYTF
TGTGCCAGCAGTGACCGACGGAGTACTAACTATGGCTACACCTTC
>TRBJ1-1|TRBD1|NA|TRBV7-9
CASSLTGEAFF
TGTGCCAGCAGCTTGACAGGGGAAGCTTTCTTT
>TRBJ2-7|TRBD1|NA|TRBV30
CAWGQGNLHEQYF
TGTGCCTGGGGACAGGGGAACCTCCACGAGCAGTACTTC
>TRBJ2-7|NA|NA|TRBV4-2
CASSQDEGEGSYEQYF
TGTGCCAGCAGCCAAGACGAGGGGGAGGGCTCCTACGAGCAGTACTTC
>TRBJ1-1|NA|NA|TRBV7-2
CASSLGLGSTMNTEAFF
TGTGCCAGCAGCTTAGGTTTAGGGAGTACCATGAACACTGAAGCTTTCTTT
>TRBJ2-4|TRBD2|NA|TRBV7-9
CASSQYRGEENIQYF
TGTGCCAGCAGCCAGTACCGGGGGGAGGAAAACATTCAGTACTTC
>TRBJ1-6|NA|NA|TRBV28
CASSATRGEAGSPLHF
TGTGCCAGCAGTGCGACGCGTGGGGAGGCCGGTTCACCCCTCCACTTT
>TRBJ1-1|TRBD1|NA|TRBV29-1
CSVEQTGGDYTEAFF
TGCAGCGTTGAACAGACAGGGGGAGATTACACTGAAGCTTTCTTT
>TRBJ1-6|TRBD1|NA|TRBV30
CAWGTASNSPLHF
TGTGCTTGGGGGACAGCCTCTAATTCACCCCTCCACTTT
>TRBJ1-2|NA|NA|TRBV20-1
CSVPIANTF
TGCAGTGTTCCAATCGCGAACACCTTC
>TRBJ1-1|TRBD1|NA|TRBV7-2
CASSPGQGAGGTEAFF
TGTGCCAGCAGCCCCGGACAGGGGGCGGGTGGCACTGAAGCTTTCTTT
>TRBJ2-2|NA|NA|TRBV9
CASSVAIPTAKAGELFF
TGTGCCAGCAGCGTAGCCATCCCGACAGCCAAGGCGGGGGAGCTGTTTTTT
>TRBJ2-7|NA|NA|TRBV15
CATSRRGGGTSYEQYF
TGTGCCACCAGCAGGAGGGGAGGAGGAACCTCCTACGAGCAGTACTTC
>TRBJ2-7|NA|few|TRBV10-3
CAISDSYEQYF
TGTGCCATCAGTGACAGCTACGAGCAGTACTTC
>TRBJ2-7|TRBD2|NA|TRBV6-6
CASSYPERGGRHEQYF
TGTGCCAGCAGTTACCCCGAGCGGGGGGGCCGCCACGAGCAGTACTTC
>TRBJ1-6|NA|NA|TRBV27
CASSLSADNSPLHF
TGTGCCAGCAGTTTATCGGCAGATAATTCACCCCTCCACTTT
>TRBJ1-1|NA|NA|TRBV6-1
CASSEVRRGTEAFF
TGTGCCAGCAGTGAAGTGCGCCGGGGGACTGAAGCTTTCTTT
>TRBJ2-3|NA|NA|TRBV9
CASSVTGYHTQYF
TGTGCCAGCAGCGTAACAGGATATCATACGCAGTATTTT
>TRBJ2-3|TRBD2|NA|TRBV19
CASSIGGSGGAGVGDTQYF
TGTGCCAGTAGTATAGGCGGTAGCGGGGGGGCTGGGGTTGGAGATACGCAGTATTTT
>TRBJ1-5|NA|NA|TRBV10-3
CAIVSPQGQPQHF
TGTGCCATCGTATCCCCCCAGGGCCAGCCCCAGCATTTT
>TRBJ1-1|NA|NA|TRBV19
CASSMAHMNTEAFF
TGTGCCAGTAGTATGGCTCACATGAACACTGAAGCTTTCTTT
>TRBJ2-7|TRBD1|NA|TRBV28
CASSWGQGGNEQYF
TGTGCCAGCAGCTGGGGACAGGGGGGGAACGAGCAGTACTTC
>TRBJ1-2|TRBD1|NA|TRBV2
CASTGDRGRGGYTF
TGTGCCAGCACCGGGGACAGGGGGCGCGGTGGCTACACCTTC
>TRBJ1-4|NA|NA|TRBV7-2
CASSRGEGVVEKLFF
TGTGCCAGCAGCCGGGGGGAGGGGGTAGTGGAAAAACTGTTTTTT
>TRBJ2-7|NA|NA|TRBV4-2
CASSPNVGFSGPEQYF
TGTGCCAGCAGCCCCAACGTAGGCTTTTCAGGGCCCGAGCAGTACTTC
>TRBJ1-1|NA|NA|TRBV5-4
CASSLTGNTEAFF
TGTGCCAGCAGCTTGACAGGGAACACTGAAGCTTTCTTT
>TRBJ1-1|NA|NA|TRBV7-9
CASSLGGDTEAFF
TGTGCCAGCAGCTTGGGAGGAGACACTGAAGCTTTCTTT
>TRBJ2-7|NA|NA|TRBV30
CAWSVLRGYEQYF
TGTGCCTGGAGTGTACTAAGGGGCTACGAGCAGTACTTC
>TRBJ2-1|NA|NA|TRBV2
CASSDPDRGGQFF
TGTGCCAGCAGTGACCCGGACCGGGGTGGACAGTTCTTC